This entry lists 26 T cell receptor beta chains sequenced from one sample in a study of blood T cells in healthy people across ages. With a J-beta primer mix and a sample-barcoded 5' primer, a second PCR ran roughly 6 to 12 cycles. TCRdb re-called the 5' RACE reads through MiXCR, storing one row per CDR3 protein. The sample holds 710,000 or so distinct CDR3 sequences, about 34% seen once. Source material: blood. Source of these receptors: a woman aged 80 or over in good health.

The V and J genes are TRBV7-2 and TRBJ2-7; the match to TRBD2 covers 10 bases. Germline values: CDR1 SGHTA, CDR2 FQGNSA. This CDR3 spans 17 amino acids. Unmatched junction bases numbered 11, after V lost 0 bases and J lost 6 bases. CDR3 nucleotide sequence: TGTGCCAGCAGCTTAGCGATCAGACCTAGCGGGAGAGGCGAGCAGTACTTC. Residues: CASSLAIRPSGRGEQYF.

The rearrangement links TRBV18 to TRBJ2-7, with 7 nucleotides matching TRBD1. Germline V gene sequence: CDR1 KGHSH, CDR2 LQKENI. J lost 5 bases, V lost 6 bases, and 7 bases had no gene match. CDR3 length equals 13 residues. The CDR3 nucleotides read TGTGCCAGCTCCCCTCAGGGGGTCGACGAGCAGTACTTC. Translated, it gives CASSPQGVDEQYF.

This chain links TRBV29-1 with TRBJ2-7, with no clear D. The CDR3 covers 13 residues. V was shortened by 0 bases and J by 1 base, with 7 bases between the two germline ends. Per germline, CDR1 SQVTM and CDR2 ANQGSEA. CDR3 nucleotide sequence: TGCAGCGTTGAAGATCAGGATTCCTACGAGCAGTACTTC. Translating gives CSVEDQDSYEQYF.

In this sample, this clonotype turned up a few times. This sequence joins TRBV13 and TRBJ1-6; 8 bases align to TRBD1. After removal of 4 bases from V and 4 bases from J, the junction contained 9 bases not matched to a gene. Germline V gene lookup returns CDR1 PRHDT and CDR2 FYEKMQ (reference sequence). The CDR3 is 17 residues long. The CDR3 spells CASSSRPGTGYNSPLHF. CDR3 DNA sequence: TGTGCCAGCAGCTCACGTCCCGGGACAGGTTATAATTCACCCCTCCACTTT.

This chain joins TRBV6-5 and TRBJ1-2; the match to TRBD1 covers 7 bases. In germline, CDR1 is MNHEY, CDR2 SVGAGI. Trimming cost V 4 bases and J 4 bases; bases outside gene matches: 6. This CDR3 comprises 14 residues. CDR3 bases: TGTGCCAGCAGTTTAAGGGACAGCCTCTATGGCTACACCTTC. Translation: CASSLRDSLYGYTF.

This clonotype was observed many times. The V and J genes are TRBV25-1 and TRBJ2-3, with D possibly matching TRBD1 (6 bases). The CDR3 sequence is 12 residues long. The V and J ends lost 6 bases and 3 bases respectively, with 7 bases between them. From germline, CDR1 is MGHDK and CDR2 SYGVNS. CDR3 loop: CASSRGTDTQYF. The DNA for the CDR3 is TGTGCCAGCAGCAGGGGAACAGATACGCAGTATTTT.

This clonotype occurred a few times. This chain links TRBV7-2 with TRBJ1-5, with 7 nucleotides matching TRBD1. V shed 1 base and J 9 bases; nucleotides not matched to a gene: 6. The CDR3 has 14 residues. Germline lookup yields CDR1 SGHTA and CDR2 FQGNSA. The CDR3 bases are TGTGCCAGCAGCTTAGGCAGGGGGAGTCGGCCCCAGCATTTT. It is translated as CASSLGRGSRPQHF.

The chain joins TRBV9 to TRBJ2-3; 11 bases map to TRBD2. The length of the CDR3 is 14 residues. With 6 bases clipped from V and 5 bases from J, the junction kept 5 bases outside the gene matches. The V gene's germline CDR1 is SGDLS and CDR2 YYNGEE. The CDR3 protein is CASMVAGGGDTQYF. CDR3 bases: TGTGCCAGCATGGTAGCGGGAGGGGGAGATACGCAGTATTTT.

On this clonotype itself: It may be a read error: a sequence one base away is much more abundant. The V call is TRBV20-1, the J call TRBJ2-3, with 9 nucleotides matching TRBD2. This CDR3 spans 18 amino acids. V lost 3 bases and J lost 6; bases outside the gene matches: 19. Per germline, CDR1 DFQATT and CDR2 SNEGSKA (reference sequence). The CDR3, as DNA: TGCAGTGCTAGTGGGGGTAGCGGGGGCTCAGACTACGGGGATACGCAGTATTTT. It codes for CSASGGSGGSDYGDTQYF.

The chain employs TRBV20-1 and TRBJ1-3; unclear D gene. The CDR3 contains 16 residues. V lost 1 base and J 0 bases, leaving 13 bases between the germline ends. In germline, CDR1 is DFQATT, CDR2 SNEGSKA (reference sequence). The DNA of the CDR3 is TGCAGTGCTAGAGCTGAGGAGCCAGGCTCTGGAAACACCATATATTTT. It is translated as CSARAEEPGSGNTIYF.

Many counts were recorded for this clonotype. The J gene is TRBJ2-3, the V gene TRBV20-1; D remains unclear. The germline V gene encodes CDR1 DFQATT and CDR2 SNEGSKA (reference sequence). V was trimmed by 3 bases and J by 0 bases, leaving 7 bases between them. The CDR3 has 13 amino acids. CDR3 protein: CSASQTSTDTQYF. In nucleotides, the CDR3 is TGCAGTGCTAGTCAGACTAGCACAGATACGCAGTATTTT.

The rearrangement links TRBV2 to TRBJ2-4; 9 bases are a match to TRBD2. The J call may be faulty, since TRBJ2-5 better matches the DNA end. Germline V lookup: CDR1 SNHLY, CDR2 FYNNEI. This CDR3 spans 15 amino acids. Here the CDR3 reads CASSGVAGAQETQYF. The CDR3 DNA sequence: TGTGCCAGCAGTGGGGTAGCGGGGGCCCAAGAGACCCAGTACTTC.

There are many counts of this clonotype. V gene TRBV20-1 combines with J gene TRBJ2-1; TRBD2 matches 14 bases. CDR3 length: 22 residues. With 1 base clipped from V and 4 bases from J, the junction kept 21 bases outside the gene matches. From germline, CDR1 is DFQATT and CDR2 SNEGSKA (reference sequence). CDR3 sequence (DNA): TGCAGTGCTAGAGGGGAGACCGGACTAGCGGGGGGCAGCTCGCACCCTTACAATGAGCAGTTCTTC. It encodes CSARGETGLAGGSSHPYNEQFF.

This clonotype appeared a few times. A read error may explain this, as a much larger clone is one base away. V usage is TRBV7-2 and J usage is TRBJ2-5; the D gene is possibly TRBD1 (5 bases). This CDR3 region has 15 residues. V lost 0 bases and J 11 bases, leaving 19 bases between the germline ends. Germline assignment: CDR1 SGHTA and CDR2 FQGNSA. Here the CDR3 DNA reads TGTGCCAGCAGCTTAGCGCCGGCAGGGAACAATGAGCAGTACTTC. Translated, it gives CASSLAPAGNNEQYF. The full variable domain, its missing parts supplied by reference TRBV7-2 and TRBJ2-5, is GAGVSQSPSNKVTEKGKDVELRCDPISGHTALYWYRQSLGQGLEFLIYFQGNSAPDKSGLPSDRFSAERTGGSVSTLTIQRTQQEDSAVYLCASSLAPAGNNEQYFGPGTRLLVL.

This clonotype occurred many times. The J gene is TRBJ2-1, the V gene TRBV6-2 or TRBV6-3, with D unresolved. Germline V lookup: CDR1 MNHEY, CDR2 SVGEGT. The CDR3 length is 14 residues. Trimming shortened V by 6 bases and J by 4 bases, and 13 bases separated the two germline ends. The CDR3 bases are TGTGCCAGCAGCCTAAGTACCCTATACAATGAGCAGTTCTTC. Protein: CASSLSTLYNEQFF.

Points on this clonotype: A read error may produce the germline difference seen at one junction end. The V call is TRBV3-1, the J call TRBJ2-3, with D possibly being TRBD1 or TRBD2 (6 bases each). The CDR3 contains 17 residues. In germline, CDR1 is LGHDT, CDR2 YNNKEL (reference sequence). The CDR3 region has the DNA TGTGCCAGCAGCCCGAGAGGGGGGCTGGGTAGTACAGGTACGCAGTATTTT. This encodes CASSPRGGLGSTGTQYF.

The chain employs TRBV5-1 and TRBJ1-2, with a possible D match to TRBD1 (5 bases). The CDR3 is 14 residues long. CDR1 is SGHRS, CDR2 YFSETQ, per germline. V gave up 4 bases and J gave up 0 bases, with 10 bases separating them. In nucleotides, the CDR3 is TGCGCCAGCAGCAAGACAGATACTAACTATGGCTACACCTTC. It yields the protein CASSKTDTNYGYTF.

This clonotype occurred many times. V is TRBV5-1 and J is TRBJ1-2; D call uncertain. V shed 4 bases and J shed 1 base, with 5 bases lying between them. There are 12 residues in the CDR3. Germline V gene lookup returns CDR1 SGHRS and CDR2 YFSETQ. Here the CDR3 DNA reads TGCGCCAGCAGCCCAAATAACTATGGCTACACCTTC. As protein: CASSPNNYGYTF.

J is TRBJ2-7 and V is TRBV30; D is possibly TRBD1 (6 bases). CDR3 length equals 15 residues. Germline V CDR1 and CDR2: GTSNPN, SVGIG (reference sequence). Trimming took off 0 bases at V and 1 base at J, with 13 bases between the two ends. In DNA, the CDR3 is TGTGCCTGGAGTGTAATGGGGGCCCTTTCCTACGAGCAGTACTTC. It codes for CAWSVMGALSYEQYF.

The V call is TRBV5-6, the J call TRBJ1-1; D gene uncertain. The CDR3 spans 17 residues. The germline V gene encodes CDR1 SGHDT and CDR2 YYEEEE. Trimming left V 2 bases short and J 0 bases short, with 17 bases between. This CDR3 is CASSFSFAGLMNTEAFF. The CDR3 bases are TGTGCCAGCAGCTTCTCTTTCGCAGGACTTATGAACACTGAAGCTTTCTTT.

This clonotype was observed at least ten times. The chain joins TRBV7-9 to TRBJ2-3; the D gene is possibly TRBD2 (6 bases). CDR1 and CDR2 from the germline V gene are SEHNR and FQNEAQ (reference sequence). There are 15 residues in the CDR3. With 5 bases removed from V and 2 bases from J, the gap between germline ends came to 14 bases. Here the CDR3 DNA reads TGTGCCAGCAGCCCAAGTCGGGGGATCACAGATACGCAGTATTTT. This gives the protein CASSPSRGITDTQYF.

In regard to this clonotype: A much larger clone differs by one base, so this may be a read error. The V and J genes are TRBV11-1 and TRBJ2-1; a weak D match, TRBD1 (6 bases). Germline lookup yields CDR1 SGHAT and CDR2 FQDESV (reference sequence). V lost 5 bases, J lost 2 bases, and 16 bases lay in between. The CDR3 length is 16 residues. CDR3 residues: CASSRRGSRPYNEQFF. In nucleotides, the CDR3 is TGTGCCAGCAGCCGCAGGGGAAGTCGGCCCTACAATGAGCAGTTCTTC.

This sequence joins TRBV5-1 and TRBJ2-5, with TRBD1 identical over 8 bases. Per germline, CDR1 SGHRS and CDR2 YFSETQ. After removal of 7 bases from V and 1 base from J, the junction contained 21 bases not matched to a gene. The CDR3 is 19 residues long. The CDR3, as DNA: TGCGCCAGCTGGGCGGGACGCCAGAACACCGGGACAGGCCAAGAGACCCAGTACTTC. Its protein is CASWAGRQNTGTGQETQYF.

The sample holds many counts of this clonotype. The chain carries TRBV27 and TRBJ1-2; D gene unclear. This CDR3 region has 15 residues. V lost 6 bases to trimming and J lost 1 base, with 15 bases between them. In germline, CDR1 is MNHEY, CDR2 SMNVEV (reference sequence). The CDR3 DNA reads TGTGCCAGCAGAAAGGGAGGGATGGGTAACTATGGCTACACCTTC. Its protein is CASRKGGMGNYGYTF.

The J gene is TRBJ2-1, the V gene TRBV7-8, with D uncertain. The CDR3 loop spans 11 amino acids. V was pared by 0 bases and J by 10 bases, with 4 bases between. The germline V gene encodes CDR1 SGHVS and CDR2 FQNEAQ. Written as DNA, the CDR3 is TGTGCCAGCAGCTTAGCGCACGAGCAGTTCTTC. This gives the protein CASSLAHEQFF.

In this sample, this clonotype turned up many times. The chain employs TRBV28 and TRBJ2-7; D is perhaps TRBD2 (8 bases). The ends were cut back, 7 bases at V and 3 bases at J, with 16 bases in the middle. The CDR3 loop spans 14 amino acids. Germline CDR1 reads MDHEN; CDR2 reads SYDVKM. The CDR3 sequence: CASTRGGQSYEQYF. In DNA, the CDR3 is TGTGCCAGCACCCGGGGGGGACAGAGCTACGAGCAGTACTTC.